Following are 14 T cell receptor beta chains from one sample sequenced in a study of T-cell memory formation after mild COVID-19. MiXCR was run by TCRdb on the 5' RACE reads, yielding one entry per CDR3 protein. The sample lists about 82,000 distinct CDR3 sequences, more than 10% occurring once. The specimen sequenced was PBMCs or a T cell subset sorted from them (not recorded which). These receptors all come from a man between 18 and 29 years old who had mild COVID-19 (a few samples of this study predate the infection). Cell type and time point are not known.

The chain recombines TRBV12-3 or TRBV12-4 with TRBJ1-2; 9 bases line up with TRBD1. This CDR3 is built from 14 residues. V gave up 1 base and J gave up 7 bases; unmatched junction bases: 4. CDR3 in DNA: TGTGCCAGCAGTTTAGTACAGGGGGCTGTTGGCTACACCTTC. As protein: CASSLVQGAVGYTF.

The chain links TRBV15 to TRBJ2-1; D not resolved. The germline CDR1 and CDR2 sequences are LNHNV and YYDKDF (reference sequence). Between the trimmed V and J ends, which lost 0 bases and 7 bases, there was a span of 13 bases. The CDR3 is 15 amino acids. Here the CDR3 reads CATSRDRTMANEQFF. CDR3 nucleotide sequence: TGTGCCACCAGCAGAGACAGGACGATGGCTAATGAGCAGTTCTTC.

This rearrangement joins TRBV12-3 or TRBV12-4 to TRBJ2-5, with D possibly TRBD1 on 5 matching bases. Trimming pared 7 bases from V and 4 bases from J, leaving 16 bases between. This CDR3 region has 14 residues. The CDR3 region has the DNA TGTGCCAGCAATACTCAGGGTCTGTCAGAGACCCAGTACTTC. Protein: CASNTQGLSETQYF.

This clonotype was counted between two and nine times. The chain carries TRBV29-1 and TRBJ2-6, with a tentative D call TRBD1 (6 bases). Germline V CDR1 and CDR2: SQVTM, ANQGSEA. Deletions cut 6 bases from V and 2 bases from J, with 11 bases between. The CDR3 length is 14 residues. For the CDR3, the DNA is TGCAGCGTCCCCGGGACAACTGGGGCCAACGTCCTGACTTTC. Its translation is CSVPGTTGANVLTF.

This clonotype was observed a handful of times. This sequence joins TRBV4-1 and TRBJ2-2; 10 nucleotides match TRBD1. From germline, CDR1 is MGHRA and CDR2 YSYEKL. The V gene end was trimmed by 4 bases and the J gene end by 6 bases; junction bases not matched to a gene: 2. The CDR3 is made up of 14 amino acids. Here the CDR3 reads CASSLDRGPGELFF. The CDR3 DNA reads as TGCGCCAGCAGCCTCGACAGGGGGCCCGGGGAGCTGTTTTTT.

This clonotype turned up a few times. The CDR3 region is CASRQRRGRLNEQFF. The CDR3 nucleotides are TGTGCCAGCAGACAAAGGAGGGGGCGTTTGAATGAGCAGTTCTTC. The rearrangement joins TRBV5-4 to TRBJ2-1, with TRBD1 as a possible D gene (7 bases). This CDR3 has 15 amino acids. V lost 5 bases and J 7 bases, leaving 19 bases between the germline ends. Germline-derived CDR1 and CDR2 are SGHNT and YYREEE (reference sequence). The full variable domain, completed using reference TRBV5-4 and TRBJ2-1, is ETGVTQSPTHLIKTRGQQVTLRCSSQSGHNTVSWYQQALGQGPQFIFQYYREEENGRGNFPPRFSGLQFPNYSSELNVNALELDDSALYLCASRQRRGRLNEQFFGPGTRLTVL.

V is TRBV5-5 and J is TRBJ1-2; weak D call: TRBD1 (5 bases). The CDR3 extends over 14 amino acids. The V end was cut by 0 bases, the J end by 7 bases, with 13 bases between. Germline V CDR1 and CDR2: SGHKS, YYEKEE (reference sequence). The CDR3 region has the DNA TGTGCCAGCAGCTTGGAACCTGGGGCGTTTGGCTACACCTTC. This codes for CASSLEPGAFGYTF.

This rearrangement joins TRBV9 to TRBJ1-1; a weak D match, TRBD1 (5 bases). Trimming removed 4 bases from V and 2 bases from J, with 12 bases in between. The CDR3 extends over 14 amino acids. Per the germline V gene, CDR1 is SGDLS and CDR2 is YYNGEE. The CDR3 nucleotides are TGTGCCAGCAGCAGAGGGGCGGATAACACTGAAGCTTTCTTT. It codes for CASSRGADNTEAFF.

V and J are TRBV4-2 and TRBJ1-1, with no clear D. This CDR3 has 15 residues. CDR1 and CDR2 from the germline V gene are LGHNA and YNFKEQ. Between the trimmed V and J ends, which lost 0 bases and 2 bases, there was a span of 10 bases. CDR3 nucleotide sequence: TGTGCCAGCAGCCAAGATACGGCGGGTAACACTGAAGCTTTCTTT. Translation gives CASSQDTAGNTEAFF.

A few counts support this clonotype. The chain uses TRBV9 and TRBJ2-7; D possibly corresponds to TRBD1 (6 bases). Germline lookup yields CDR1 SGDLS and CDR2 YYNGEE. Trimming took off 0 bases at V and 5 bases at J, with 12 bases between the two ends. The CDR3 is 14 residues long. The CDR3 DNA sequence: TGTGCCAGCAGCGTAGAGGGGGAACCGGACGAGCAGTACTTC. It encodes CASSVEGEPDEQYF.

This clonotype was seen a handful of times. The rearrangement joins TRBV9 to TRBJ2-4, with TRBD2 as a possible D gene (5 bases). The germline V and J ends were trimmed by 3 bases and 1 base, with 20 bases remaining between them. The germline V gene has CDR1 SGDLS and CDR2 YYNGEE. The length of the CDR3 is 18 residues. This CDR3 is CASSGAFGVGAAKNIQYF. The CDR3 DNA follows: TGTGCCAGCAGCGGGGCTTTCGGGGTGGGAGCGGCCAAAAACATTCAGTACTTC.

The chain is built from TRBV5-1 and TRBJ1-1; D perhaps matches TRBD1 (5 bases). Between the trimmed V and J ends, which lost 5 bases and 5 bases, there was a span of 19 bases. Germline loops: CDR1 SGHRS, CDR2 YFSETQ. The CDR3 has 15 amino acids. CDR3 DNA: TGCGCCAGCAGGACTTCTACGGGGCTGGGGACTGAAGCTTTCTTT. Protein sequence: CASRTSTGLGTEAFF.

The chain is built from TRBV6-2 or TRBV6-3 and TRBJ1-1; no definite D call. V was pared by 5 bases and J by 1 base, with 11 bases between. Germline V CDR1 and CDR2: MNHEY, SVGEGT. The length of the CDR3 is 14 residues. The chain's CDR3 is CASSPRTENTEAFF. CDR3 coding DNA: TGTGCCAGCAGTCCCAGGACGGAGAACACTGAAGCTTTCTTT.

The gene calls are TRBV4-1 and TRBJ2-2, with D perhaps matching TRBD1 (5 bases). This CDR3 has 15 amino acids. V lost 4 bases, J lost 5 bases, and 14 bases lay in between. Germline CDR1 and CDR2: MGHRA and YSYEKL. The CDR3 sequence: CASSPQTVSTGELFF. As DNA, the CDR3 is TGCGCCAGCAGCCCCCAGACAGTTTCAACCGGGGAGCTGTTTTTT.